Shown below are 13 T cell receptor beta chains from a single sample sequenced in a study of tumor-infiltrating lymphocytes in primary liver carcinoma (dated by TCRdb to about 2017). Without any cell sorting, total RNA and DNA were co-extracted from roughly 18-30 mg of bulk tissue using the AllPrep DNA/RNA mini kit. The sequencer was an Illumina HiSeq 2500. Using a constant-region primer and ProtoScript II reverse transcriptase, TCRbeta-specific cDNA was reverse-transcribed from roughly 500 ng total RNA. The TCRbeta libraries were prepared through three rounds of nested multiplex PCR following a slightly modified ARM-PCR procedure. The first two PCR rounds used multiplex TRBV1-TRBV30 forward primers with a Cbeta reverse primer, each for 10 cycles. TCRdb reprocessed the public reads (quality trimming at Q25 with fastp, clone calling with MiXCR) and kept in-frame beta chains. Rows are unified per CDR3 protein, each entry keeping the most common DNA and genes. The sample table lists 100,000 or so distinct CDR3 sequences, about 62% of them with a count of one. The biggest ten clones account for roughly 12% of the sample.

The sequenced sample consisted of liver tumor tissue from sampling region 2. The sample's cell subset or site label, in plain terms: tumor region T2, inferior pole. The receptor source for this set is a woman in her sixties with primary liver carcinoma and hepatitis B virus infection.

As to this clonotype: This may stem from a read error, because a much larger clone lies one nucleotide away. The chain couples TRBV30 to TRBJ2-1; the D call may be TRBD1 or TRBD2 (6 bases each). The CDR3 sequence is 14 residues long. Germline V CDR1 and CDR2: GTSNPN, SVGIG (reference sequence). The DNA for the CDR3 is TGTGTCTGGAGTACAGGGACTTCTGTGAATGAGCAGTTCTTC. Translated, it gives CVWSTGTSVNEQFF.

On this clonotype: The missing conserved phenylalanine or tryptophan at the end of this CDR3 makes a read error likely. The chain uses TRBV11-1 and TRBJ1-1, with 8 positions matching TRBD1. V lost 6 bases and J lost 3; bases outside the gene matches: 12. Germline lookup yields CDR1 SGHAT and CDR2 FQDESV (reference sequence). This CDR3 is built from 16 residues. For the CDR3, the DNA is TGTGCCAGCAGACCCCGGACAGGGATCGGGGACACTGAAGCTTTCTAT. This sequence encodes CASRPRTGIGDTEAFY.

This chain connects TRBV19 to TRBJ1-1, with TRBD1 identical over 7 bases. Germline lookup yields CDR1 LNHDA and CDR2 SQIVND (reference sequence). The CDR3 covers 16 residues. V trimming: 5 bases; J trimming: 4 bases; junction bases outside the gene matches: 13. CDR3 in DNA: TGTGCCAGTAGTGGTGGTAGGGGGCAATTCTCCACTGAAGCTTTCTTT. Translated: CASSGGRGQFSTEAFF.

In the case of this clonotype: This clone may be a read error of a much larger clone one base away. The chain carries TRBV5-1 and TRBJ1-1; possibly TRBD1 for D (5 bases). From germline, CDR1 is SGHRS and CDR2 YFSETQ. The CDR3 covers 15 residues. V gave up 4 bases and J gave up 0 bases, with 13 bases separating them. In DNA, the CDR3 is TGCGCCAGCAGCACGGAGACAGAGCTGAACACTGAAGCTTTCTTT. Protein: CASSTETELNTEAFF.

This clonotype was observed many times. The chain links TRBV6-1 to TRBJ2-7; D is undetermined. Germline V lookup: CDR1 MNHNS, CDR2 SASEGT. This CDR3 has 12 residues. V lost 4 bases, J lost 3 bases, and 7 bases lay in between. The CDR3 is CASSARYYEQYF. CDR3 DNA: TGTGCCAGCAGTGCCCGATACTACGAGCAGTACTTC.

The J gene is TRBJ2-7, the V gene TRBV11-2; perhaps TRBD1 as D (6 bases). Germline values: CDR1 SGHAT, CDR2 FQNNGV. The V and J ends lost 7 bases and 7 bases respectively, with 23 bases between them. The CDR3 consists of 15 residues. The CDR3: CASTVGAEGVNEQYF. CDR3 bases: TGTGCCAGCACCGTGGGGGCGGAAGGTGTCAATGAGCAGTACTTC.

Notes on this clonotype: A junction end diverges from the germline sequence, so it may reflect a read error. The rearrangement uses TRBV6-5 and TRBJ1-5, with TRBD1 matching over 9 bases. The CDR3 length is 14 residues. CDR1 MNHEY and CDR2 SVGAGI come from the germline V gene. The CDR3 region is CASGSRQGGQSQHF. CDR3 in DNA: TGTGCCAGCGGATCCCGACAGGGGGGTCAGTCCCAACATTTT.

This chain uses TRBV28 with TRBJ1-5, with D unresolved. CDR1 and CDR2 (germline): MDHEN, SYDVKM. This CDR3 has 14 amino acids. Trimming stripped 1 base from V and 1 base from J, with 5 bases between. The CDR3 is CASSLFGSNQPQHF. Written as DNA, the CDR3 is TGTGCCAGCAGTTTATTCGGAAGCAATCAGCCCCAGCATTTT.

A note on this clonotype: One base away lies a much larger clone, so this may be a sequencing read error. This chain links TRBV5-1 with TRBJ2-3; 9 nucleotides line up with TRBD2. This CDR3 spans 15 amino acids. Germline loops: CDR1 SGHRS, CDR2 YFSETQ. The CDR3 region is CACSNGLAYTDTQYF. CDR3 in DNA: TGCGCCTGCAGCAACGGACTAGCGTACACAGATACGCAGTATTTT.

A word on this clonotype: Germline is not matched at one junction end, which may reflect a read error. The chain recombines TRBV4-2 with TRBJ2-7; D unresolved. In germline, CDR1 is LGHNA, CDR2 YNFKEQ. The CDR3 loop spans 15 amino acids. In DNA, the CDR3 is TGTGCCAGCAGCCAAGAGAAGCGATGCGCTTACGAGCGGTACTTC. Translation: CASSQEKRCAYERYF.

Ten or more counts support this clonotype. This sequence joins TRBV6-1 and TRBJ2-1; 15 positions agree with TRBD2. With 2 bases clipped from V and 8 bases from J, the junction kept 4 bases outside the gene matches. The CDR3 is 16 amino acids. Germline V gene lookup returns CDR1 MNHNS and CDR2 SASEGT. The CDR3 loop is CASSERTSGRAYEQFF. Written as DNA, the CDR3 is TGTGCCAGCAGTGAACGGACTAGCGGGAGGGCCTATGAGCAGTTCTTC.

There are many counts of this clonotype. The rearrangement uses TRBV12-5 and TRBJ2-3, with TRBD2 matching 7 bases. The germline gives CDR1 LGHNT, CDR2 FRNRAP. V dropped 2 bases and J dropped 1; count of bases not matched to a gene: 3. This CDR3 is built from 15 residues. CDR3 nucleotide sequence: TGTGCTAGTGGTTTGCGGGGGGTTGGCACAGATACGCAGTATTTT. Its protein is CASGLRGVGTDTQYF.

With regard to this clonotype: One end of the junction is discordant with germline, which a read error may explain. The chain employs TRBV28 and TRBJ1-2; a possible D gene is TRBD1 (5 bases). The V gene's germline CDR1 is MDHEN and CDR2 SYDVKM. This CDR3 has 17 residues. CDR3 bases: TGTGCCAGCAGCCCAGTGGGACGGAACCTTCCTAACTGTGGCTACACCTTC. Its protein is CASSPVGRNLPNCGYTF.